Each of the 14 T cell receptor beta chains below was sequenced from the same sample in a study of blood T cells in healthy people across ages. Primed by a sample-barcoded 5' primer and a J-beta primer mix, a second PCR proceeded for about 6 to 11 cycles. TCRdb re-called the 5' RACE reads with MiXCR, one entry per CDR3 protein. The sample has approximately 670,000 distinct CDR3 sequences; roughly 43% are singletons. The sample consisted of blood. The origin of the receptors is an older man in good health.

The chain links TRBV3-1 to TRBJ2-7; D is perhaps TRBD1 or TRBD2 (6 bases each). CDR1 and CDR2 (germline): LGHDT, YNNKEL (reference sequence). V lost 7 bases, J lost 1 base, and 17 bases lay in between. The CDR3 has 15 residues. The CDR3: CASTRAQGTSYEQYF. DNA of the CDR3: TGTGCCAGCACCCGGGCCCAGGGGACTTCCTACGAGCAGTACTTC.

CDR3 protein: CASSPLPRAGTGIVTQYF. The CDR3 region has the DNA TGTGCCAGCAGTCCCCTACCTCGGGCCGGGACAGGGATCGTTACGCAGTATTTT. V is TRBV28 and J is TRBJ2-3; 9 nucleotides agree with TRBD1. CDR3 length: 18 amino acids. Germline CDR1 MDHEN, CDR2 SYDVKM. J gave up 8 bases and V 5 bases, and 20 bases lay outside the gene matches.

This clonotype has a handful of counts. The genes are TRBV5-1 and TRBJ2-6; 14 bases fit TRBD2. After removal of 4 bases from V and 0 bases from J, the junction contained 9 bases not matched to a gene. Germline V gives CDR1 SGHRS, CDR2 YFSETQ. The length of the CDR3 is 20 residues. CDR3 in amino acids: CASSLGLAGDYSSGANVLTF. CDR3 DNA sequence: TGCGCCAGCAGCCTGGGACTAGCGGGGGACTATAGCTCTGGGGCCAACGTCCTGACTTTC.

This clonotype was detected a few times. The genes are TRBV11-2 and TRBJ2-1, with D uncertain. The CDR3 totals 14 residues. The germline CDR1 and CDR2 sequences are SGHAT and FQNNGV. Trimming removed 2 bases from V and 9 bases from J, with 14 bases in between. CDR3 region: CASSLIRRQGEQFF. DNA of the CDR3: TGTGCCAGCAGCTTAATTCGGCGTCAAGGTGAGCAGTTCTTC. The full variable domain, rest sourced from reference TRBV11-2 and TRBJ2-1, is EAGVAQSPRYKIIEKRQSVAFWCNPISGHATLYWYQQILGQGPKLLIQFQNNGVVDDSQLPKDRFSAERLKGVDSTLKIQPAKLEDSAVYLCASSLIRRQGEQFFGPGTRLTVL.

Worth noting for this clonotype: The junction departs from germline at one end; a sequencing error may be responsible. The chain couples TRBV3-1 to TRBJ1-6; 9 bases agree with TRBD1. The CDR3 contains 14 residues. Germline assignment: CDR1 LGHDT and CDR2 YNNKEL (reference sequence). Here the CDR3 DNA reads TGTGCCAGCAGCTCGGGACAGGGAAATTCACCCCCCCACTTT. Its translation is CASSSGQGNSPPHF.

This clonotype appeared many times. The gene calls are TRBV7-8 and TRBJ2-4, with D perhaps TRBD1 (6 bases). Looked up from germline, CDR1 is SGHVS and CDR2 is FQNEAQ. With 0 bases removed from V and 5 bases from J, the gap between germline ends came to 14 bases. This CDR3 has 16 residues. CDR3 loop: CASSLAVSGAQNIQYF. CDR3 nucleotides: TGTGCCAGCAGCTTAGCGGTCTCAGGGGCCCAAAACATTCAGTACTTC.

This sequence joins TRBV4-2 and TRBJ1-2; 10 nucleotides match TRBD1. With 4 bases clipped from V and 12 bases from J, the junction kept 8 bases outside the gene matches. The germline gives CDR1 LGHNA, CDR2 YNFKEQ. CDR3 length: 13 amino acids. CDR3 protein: CASSLGQGVGDTF. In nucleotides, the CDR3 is TGTGCCAGCAGCCTCGGACAGGGGGTAGGGGACACCTTC.

CDR3 sequence: CSANVPAAGYEQFF. CDR3 DNA sequence: TGCAGTGCTAATGTACCAGCGGCGGGCTATGAGCAGTTCTTC. The chain employs TRBV20-1 and TRBJ2-1, with D perhaps matching TRBD2 (5 bases). Germline V gene sequence: CDR1 DFQATT, CDR2 SNEGSKA (reference sequence). The germline V and J ends were trimmed by 4 bases and 8 bases, with 18 bases remaining between them. This CDR3 contains 14 residues.

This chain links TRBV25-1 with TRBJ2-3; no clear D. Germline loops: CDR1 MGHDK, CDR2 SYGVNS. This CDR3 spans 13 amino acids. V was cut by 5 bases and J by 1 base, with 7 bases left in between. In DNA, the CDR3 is TGTGCCAGCAGTTACAGAGGCACAGATACGCAGTATTTT. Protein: CASSYRGTDTQYF.

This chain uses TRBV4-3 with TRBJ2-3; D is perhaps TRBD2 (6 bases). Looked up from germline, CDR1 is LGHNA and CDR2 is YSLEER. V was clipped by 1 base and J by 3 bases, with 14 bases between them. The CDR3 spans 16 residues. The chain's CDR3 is CASSQVGSGVTDTQYF. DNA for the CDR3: TGCGCCAGCAGCCAAGTCGGCTCGGGAGTTACAGATACGCAGTATTTT.

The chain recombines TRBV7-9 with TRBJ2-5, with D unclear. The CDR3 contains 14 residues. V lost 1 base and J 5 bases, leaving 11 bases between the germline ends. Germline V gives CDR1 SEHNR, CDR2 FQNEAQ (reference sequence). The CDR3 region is CASSLVKGTETQYF. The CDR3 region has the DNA TGTGCCAGCAGCTTAGTGAAGGGTACGGAGACCCAGTACTTC.

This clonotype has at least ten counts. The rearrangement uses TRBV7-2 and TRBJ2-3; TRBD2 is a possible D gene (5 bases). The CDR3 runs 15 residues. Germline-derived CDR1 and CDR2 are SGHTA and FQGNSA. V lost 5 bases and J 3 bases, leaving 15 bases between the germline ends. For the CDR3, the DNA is TGTGCCAGCAGCCTACAGCGAGGGCGTACAGATACGCAGTATTTT. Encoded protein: CASSLQRGRTDTQYF.

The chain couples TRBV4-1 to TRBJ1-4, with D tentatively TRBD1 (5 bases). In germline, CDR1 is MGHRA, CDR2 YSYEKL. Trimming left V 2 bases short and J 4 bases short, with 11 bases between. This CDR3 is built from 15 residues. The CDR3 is CASSQNKGINEKLFF. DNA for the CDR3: TGCGCCAGCAGCCAAAATAAGGGGATTAATGAAAAACTGTTTTTT.

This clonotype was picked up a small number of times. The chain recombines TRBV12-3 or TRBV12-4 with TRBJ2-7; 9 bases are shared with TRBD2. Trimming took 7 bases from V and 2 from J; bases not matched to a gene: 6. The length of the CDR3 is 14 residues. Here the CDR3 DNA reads TGTGCCAGCACGAAGGCGGGGGGGACCTACGAGCAGTACTTC. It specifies CASTKAGGTYEQYF.